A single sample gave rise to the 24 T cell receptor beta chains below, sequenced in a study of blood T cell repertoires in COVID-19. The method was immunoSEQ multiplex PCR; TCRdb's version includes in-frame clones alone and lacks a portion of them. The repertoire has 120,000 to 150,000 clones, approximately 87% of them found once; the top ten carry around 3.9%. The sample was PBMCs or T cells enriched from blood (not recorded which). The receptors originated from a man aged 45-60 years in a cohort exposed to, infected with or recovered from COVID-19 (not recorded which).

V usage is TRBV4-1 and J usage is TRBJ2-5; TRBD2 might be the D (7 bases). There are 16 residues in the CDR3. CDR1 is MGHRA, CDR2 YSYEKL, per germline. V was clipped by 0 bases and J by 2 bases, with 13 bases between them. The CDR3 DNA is TGCGCCAGCAGCCAAGAGGCGGGGGCTGGGCAAGAGACCCAGTACTTC. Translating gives CASSQEAGAGQETQYF.

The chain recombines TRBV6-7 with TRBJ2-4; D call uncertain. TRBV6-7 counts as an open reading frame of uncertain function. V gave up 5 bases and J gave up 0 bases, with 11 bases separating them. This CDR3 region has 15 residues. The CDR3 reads CASSRRVLAKNIQYF. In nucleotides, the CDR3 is TGTGCCAGCAGTCGCCGGGTACTAGCCAAAAACATTCAGTACTTC.

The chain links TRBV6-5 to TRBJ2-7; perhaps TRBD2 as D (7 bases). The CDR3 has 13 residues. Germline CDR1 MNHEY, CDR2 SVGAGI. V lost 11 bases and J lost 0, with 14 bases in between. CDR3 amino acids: CAVRRGPSYEQYF. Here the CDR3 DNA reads TGTGCCGTTCGGCGGGGGCCCTCCTACGAGCAGTACTTC.

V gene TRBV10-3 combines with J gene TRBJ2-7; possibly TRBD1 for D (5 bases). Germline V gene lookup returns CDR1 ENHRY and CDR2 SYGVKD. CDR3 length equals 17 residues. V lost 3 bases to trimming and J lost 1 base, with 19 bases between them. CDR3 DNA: TGTGCCATCAGTGAACCCGAGAGTGCAGGGCGGTCCTACGAGCAGTACTTC. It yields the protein CAISEPESAGRSYEQYF.

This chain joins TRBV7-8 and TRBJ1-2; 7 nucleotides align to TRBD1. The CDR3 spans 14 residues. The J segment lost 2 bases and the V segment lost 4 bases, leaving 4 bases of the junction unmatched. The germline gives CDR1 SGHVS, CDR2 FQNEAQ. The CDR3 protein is CASSSGTENYGYTF. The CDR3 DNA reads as TGTGCCAGCAGCTCCGGGACAGAGAACTATGGCTACACCTTC.

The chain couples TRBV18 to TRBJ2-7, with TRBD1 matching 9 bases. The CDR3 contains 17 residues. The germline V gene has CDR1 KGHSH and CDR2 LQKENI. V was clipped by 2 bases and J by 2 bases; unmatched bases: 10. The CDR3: CASSPIRDRTGAYEQYF. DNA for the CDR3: TGTGCCAGCTCACCAATAAGGGACCGGACAGGGGCCTACGAGCAGTACTTC.

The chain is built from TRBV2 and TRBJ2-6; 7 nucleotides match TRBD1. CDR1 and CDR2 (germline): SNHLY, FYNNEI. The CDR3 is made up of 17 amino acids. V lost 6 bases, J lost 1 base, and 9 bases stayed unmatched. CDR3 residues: CASSQTGFPSGANVLTF. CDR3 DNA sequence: TGTGCCAGCAGCCAGACAGGGTTCCCATCTGGGGCCAACGTCCTGACTTTC.

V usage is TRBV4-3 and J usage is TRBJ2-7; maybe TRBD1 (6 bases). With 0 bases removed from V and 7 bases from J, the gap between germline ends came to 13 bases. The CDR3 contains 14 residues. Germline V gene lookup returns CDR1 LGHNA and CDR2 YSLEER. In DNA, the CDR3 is TGCGCCAGCAGCCAAGATACAACAGGGTGGGAGCAGTACTTC. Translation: CASSQDTTGWEQYF.

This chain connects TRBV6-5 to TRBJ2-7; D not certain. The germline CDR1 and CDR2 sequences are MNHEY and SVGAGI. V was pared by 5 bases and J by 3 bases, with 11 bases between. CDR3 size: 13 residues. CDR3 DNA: TGTGCCAGCAGTCTCTCCGTCCTCTACGAGCAGTACTTC. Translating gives CASSLSVLYEQYF.

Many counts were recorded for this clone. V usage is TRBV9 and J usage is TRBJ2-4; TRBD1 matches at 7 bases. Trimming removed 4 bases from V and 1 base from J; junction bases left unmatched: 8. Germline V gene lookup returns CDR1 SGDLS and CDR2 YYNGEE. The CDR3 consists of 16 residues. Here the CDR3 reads CASSLGTADAKNIQYF. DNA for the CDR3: TGTGCCAGCAGCCTAGGGACAGCGGACGCCAAAAACATTCAGTACTTC.

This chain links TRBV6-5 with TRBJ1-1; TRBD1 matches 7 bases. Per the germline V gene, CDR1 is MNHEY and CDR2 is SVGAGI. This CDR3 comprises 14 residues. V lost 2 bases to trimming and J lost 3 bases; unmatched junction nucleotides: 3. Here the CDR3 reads CASSYRQGDTEAFF. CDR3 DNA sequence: TGTGCCAGCAGTTACCGACAGGGCGACACTGAAGCTTTCTTT.

The CDR3 DNA reads TGTGCCAGCAGACGGACTAGCGGTGCTAGCACAGATACGCAGTATTTT. This sequence encodes CASRRTSGASTDTQYF. This chain uses TRBV28 with TRBJ2-3; 10 nucleotides agree with TRBD2. The junction had 6 bases not matched to a gene; V was cut back by 6 bases and J by 0 bases. Germline values: CDR1 MDHEN, CDR2 SYDVKM. This CDR3 has 16 amino acids.

The CDR3 region has the DNA TGTGCCAGTAGCGACAGGCTTGACTATGGCTACACCTTC. Translating it yields CASSDRLDYGYTF. The chain is built from TRBV19 and TRBJ1-2, with D perhaps TRBD1 (6 bases). The V gene's germline CDR1 is LNHDA and CDR2 SQIVND (reference sequence). The V end lost 6 bases, the J end lost 3 bases, and 11 bases lay between the germline ends. The CDR3 sequence is 13 residues long.

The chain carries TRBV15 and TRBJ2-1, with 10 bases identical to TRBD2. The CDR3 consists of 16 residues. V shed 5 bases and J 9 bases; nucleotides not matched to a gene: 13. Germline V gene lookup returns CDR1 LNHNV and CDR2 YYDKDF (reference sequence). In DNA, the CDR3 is TGTGCCACCAGCGGACCTAGCGGGGGCGCCCAGGGTGAGCAGTTCTTC. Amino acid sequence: CATSGPSGGAQGEQFF.

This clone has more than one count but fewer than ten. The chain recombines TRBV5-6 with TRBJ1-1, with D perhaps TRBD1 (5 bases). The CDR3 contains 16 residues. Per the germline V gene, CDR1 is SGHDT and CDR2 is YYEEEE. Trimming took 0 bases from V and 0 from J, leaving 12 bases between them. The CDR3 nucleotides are TGTGCCAGCAGCTTGGTGGGGCAGTGGATGAACACTGAAGCTTTCTTT. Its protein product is CASSLVGQWMNTEAFF.

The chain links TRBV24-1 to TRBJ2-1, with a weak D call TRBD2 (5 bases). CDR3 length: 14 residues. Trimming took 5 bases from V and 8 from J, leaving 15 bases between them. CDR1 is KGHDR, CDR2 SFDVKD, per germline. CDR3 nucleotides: TGTGCCACCAGTGCCAGCCGGGAAGGGTATGAGCAGTTCTTC. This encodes CATSASREGYEQFF.

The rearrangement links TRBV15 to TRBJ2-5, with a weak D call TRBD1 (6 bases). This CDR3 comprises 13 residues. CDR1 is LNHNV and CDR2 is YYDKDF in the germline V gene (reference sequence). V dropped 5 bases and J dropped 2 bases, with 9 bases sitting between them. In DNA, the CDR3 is TGTGCCACCAGCGGGACACCACAAGAGACCCAGTACTTC. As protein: CATSGTPQETQYF.

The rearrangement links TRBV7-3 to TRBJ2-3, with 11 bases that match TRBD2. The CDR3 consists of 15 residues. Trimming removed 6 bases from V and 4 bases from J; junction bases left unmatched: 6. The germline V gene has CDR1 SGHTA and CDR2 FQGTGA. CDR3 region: CASRPSGRSSDTQYF. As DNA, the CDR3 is TGTGCCAGCAGACCTAGCGGGAGGAGCTCAGATACGCAGTATTTT.

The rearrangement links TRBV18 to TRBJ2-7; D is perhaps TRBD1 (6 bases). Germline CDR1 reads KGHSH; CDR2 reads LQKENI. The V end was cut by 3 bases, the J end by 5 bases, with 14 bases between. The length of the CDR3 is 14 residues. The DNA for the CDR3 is TGTGCCAGCTCACCGCAAAGGGGGTCCCACGAGCAGTACTTC. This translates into CASSPQRGSHEQYF.

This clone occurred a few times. CDR3 sequence reads: CASSLFQGAAYGYTF. In nucleotides, the CDR3 is TGTGCCAGCTCATTGTTTCAGGGGGCGGCCTATGGCTACACCTTC. This chain links TRBV18 with TRBJ1-2, with TRBD1 matching over 8 bases. This CDR3 is 15 amino acids long. Germline values: CDR1 KGHSH, CDR2 LQKENI. Trimming took 5 bases from V and 4 from J; bases not matched to a gene: 9.

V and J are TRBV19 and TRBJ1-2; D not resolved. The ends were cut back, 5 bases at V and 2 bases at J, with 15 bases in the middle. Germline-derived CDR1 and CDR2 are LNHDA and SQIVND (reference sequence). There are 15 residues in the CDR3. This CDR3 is CASSFRVEVNYGYTF. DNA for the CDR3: TGTGCCAGTAGTTTCCGTGTGGAGGTAAACTATGGCTACACCTTC.

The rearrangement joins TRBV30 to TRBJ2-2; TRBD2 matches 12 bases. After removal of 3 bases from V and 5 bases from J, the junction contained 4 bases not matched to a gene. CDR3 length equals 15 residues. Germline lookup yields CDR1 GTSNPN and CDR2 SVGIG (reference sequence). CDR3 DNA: TGTGCCTGGAGGTTTGGGACTAGCGGGACCGGGGAGCTGTTTTTT. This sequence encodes CAWRFGTSGTGELFF.

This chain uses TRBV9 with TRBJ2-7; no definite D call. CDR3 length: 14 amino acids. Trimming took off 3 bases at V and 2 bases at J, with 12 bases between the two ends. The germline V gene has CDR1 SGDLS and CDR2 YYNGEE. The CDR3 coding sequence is TGTGCCAGCAGCGCTTACAGCAACACCTACGAGCAGTACTTC. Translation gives CASSAYSNTYEQYF.

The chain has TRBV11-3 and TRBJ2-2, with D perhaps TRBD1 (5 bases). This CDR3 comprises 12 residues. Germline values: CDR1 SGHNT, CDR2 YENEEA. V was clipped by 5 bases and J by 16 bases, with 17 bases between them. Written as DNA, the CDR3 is TGTGCCAGCAGCCAAGGGGCCGGGCGGCAGTTTTTT. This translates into CASSQGAGRQFF.